A selection of T cell receptor beta chains follows, all from one sample in a study of OX40 agonist ivuxolimab in advanced cancers. Profiled with immunoSEQ multiplex PCR; TCRdb holds only in-frame clones, not every one. The data contain around 94,000 clones, 80% to 95% of them seen just once; the ten biggest clones take up 3% to 3.5%. The sequencing here drew on CD4+ or CD8+ T cells sorted from blood, taken in a trial of the OX40 agonist ivuxolimab. These receptors came from an adult with an advanced solid tumor such as melanoma, head and neck, liver or kidney cancer. CDR3s include the opening cysteine and the closing phenylalanine or tryptophan. The D gene is left open where the match is weak. Part of the rows lack a size; the others show once, few, many or a class for expanded clones.

abundance	d_gene	v_gene	j_gene	CDR3aa	CDR3nt
.	.	TRBV13	TRBJ1-3	CASSLGRNTIYF	TGTGCCAGCAGCTTAGGTCGAAACACCATATATTTT
.	.	TRBV11-3	TRBJ2-5	CASSLVGGETQYF	TGTGCCAGCAGCTTAGTCGGTGGAGAGACCCAGTACTTC
.	TRBD1	TRBV9	TRBJ1-1	CASSAGTGFMNTEAFF	TGTGCCAGCAGCGCCGGGACAGGGTTTATGAACACTGAAGCTTTCTTT
.	TRBD2	TRBV10-3	TRBJ2-7	CAIIGTTVKGEQYF	TGTGCCATCATTGGGACTACAGTCAAGGGCGAGCAGTACTTC
.	TRBD2	TRBV27	TRBJ2-1	CASSPSSGYSYNEQFF	TGTGCCAGCAGTCCTTCTAGCGGGTACTCCTACAATGAGCAGTTCTTC
.	.	TRBV14	TRBJ2-7	CASTSLRVEEQYF	TGTGCCAGCACCTCATTAAGGGTAGAGGAGCAGTACTTC
.	.	TRBV4-3	TRBJ1-2	CASSQSIGNGYTF	TGCGCCAGCAGCCAATCTATCGGCAACGGCTACACCTTC
.	TRBD2	TRBV27	TRBJ2-7	CASSFTGLYEQYF	TGTGCCAGCAGTTTTACGGGACTATACGAGCAGTACTTC
.	.	TRBV28	TRBJ2-7	CASSLFGTLQYEQYF	TGTGCCAGCAGTTTATTCGGGACTTTACAGTACGAGCAGTACTTC
.	.	TRBV27	TRBJ2-1	CASTNHLSGDEQFF	TGTGCCAGCACCAATCATCTCTCAGGGGATGAGCAGTTCTTC
once	TRBD1	TRBV13	TRBJ2-7	CASSRSGQGSYEQYF	TGTGCCAGCAGCCGGAGCGGACAGGGGTCCTACGAGCAGTACTTC
.	.	TRBV15	TRBJ1-1	CATSRDVNTEAFF	TGTGCCACCAGCAGAGACGTGAACACTGAAGCTTTCTTT
once	TRBD1	TRBV11-2	TRBJ1-1	CASSLVAGGNTEAFF	TGTGCCAGCAGCTTAGTGGCAGGGGGCAACACTGAAGCTTTCTTT
.	TRBD1	TRBV6-5	TRBJ1-2	CASSAGTGQGYTF	TGTGCCAGCAGTGCTGGGACAGGGCAAGGCTACACCTTC
.	.	TRBV19	TRBJ2-3	CASSIPGLLSTDTQYF	TGTGCCAGTAGTATACCGGGACTCCTTAGCACAGATACGCAGTATTTT
.	.	TRBV9	TRBJ2-3	CASSAGGRINTDTQYF	TGTGCCAGCAGCGCTGGGGGCAGGATTAACACAGATACGCAGTATTTT
.	.	TRBV6-1	TRBJ1-1	CASSEVRENTEAFF	TGTGCCAGCAGTGAAGTCCGGGAGAACACTGAAGCTTTCTTT
.	.	TRBV29-1	TRBJ2-7	CSVTIGTYEQYF	TGCAGCGTCACTATTGGGACCTACGAGCAGTACTTC
.	TRBD1	TRBV6-5	TRBJ1-1	CASSIRDSHTEAFF	TGTGCCAGCAGTATCCGGGACAGCCATACTGAAGCTTTCTTT
.	.	TRBV4-1	TRBJ2-7	CASSQDPPGRRSHEQYF	TGCGCCAGCAGCCAAGATCCCCCCGGGAGAAGATCCCACGAGCAGTACTTC
.	TRBD2	TRBV25-1	TRBJ2-1	CASSGGTSSNEQFF	TGTGCCAGCAGTGGTGGGACTAGCAGTAATGAGCAGTTCTTC
once	TRBD1	TRBV27	TRBJ1-4	CASSVGTGLEKLFF	TGTGCCAGCAGTGTTGGGACAGGGCTTGAAAAACTGTTTTTT
.	.	TRBV5-1	TRBJ2-7	CASSLDSYSYEQYF	TGCGCCAGCAGCTTGGACAGCTACTCCTACGAGCAGTACTTC
.	TRBD2	TRBV9	TRBJ2-5	CASSSRLAGGPKTQYF	TGTGCCAGCAGCTCCAGACTAGCGGGAGGGCCGAAGACCCAGTACTTC
.	TRBD1	TRBV25-1	TRBJ1-5	CASSRQGHQPQHF	TGTGCCAGCAGTAGACAGGGGCATCAGCCCCAGCATTTT
once	.	TRBV7-9	TRBJ2-2	CASIESEQDHTGELFF	TGTGCCAGCATCGAAAGTGAACAGGACCACACCGGGGAGCTGTTTTTT
.	.	TRBV9	TRBJ2-3	CASRGVSTDTQYF	TGTGCCAGCAGAGGAGTTAGCACAGATACGCAGTATTTT
.	TRBD1	TRBV5-1	TRBJ1-2	CASRETGASYGYTF	TGCGCCAGCCGAGAGACAGGGGCAAGCTATGGCTACACCTTC